The 24 T cell receptor beta chains below were found in one sample sequenced in a study of radiation and T cells in renal cell carcinoma. The sample's time point: baseline pretreatment blood. Treatment described: 15 Gy SBRT to primary tumor, nephrectomy 4 weeks later. Measured with immunoSEQ multiplex PCR; TCRdb has only the in-frame clones, and not every one. Of approximately 90,000 clones listed, 65% to 90% are singletons. The sequences come from blood, collected from a patient whose treatment included radiotherapy and nephrectomy. The receptors come from a man aged 50 or older with renal cell carcinoma.

The V call is TRBV25-1, the J call TRBJ2-3; 9 bases are a match to TRBD1. V was pared by 3 bases and J by 5 bases, with 15 bases of the junction left unmatched. The length of the CDR3 is 18 residues. Germline V CDR1 and CDR2: MGHDK, SYGVNS. The chain's CDR3 is CASSESGTGTLGGDTQYF. Written as DNA, the CDR3 is TGTGCCAGCAGTGAGTCCGGGACAGGGACCTTGGGGGGAGATACGCAGTATTTT.

The rearrangement links TRBV4-1 to TRBJ2-7; 7 bases align to TRBD2. The CDR3 totals 16 residues. V lost 1 base, J lost 7 bases, and 13 bases stayed unmatched. Looked up from germline, CDR1 is MGHRA and CDR2 is YSYEKL. The CDR3 nucleotides read TGCGCCAGCAGCCAAGGGGCGGGAGCCCCGTTTGATGAGCAGTACTTC. Protein product: CASSQGAGAPFDEQYF.

The chain recombines TRBV2 with TRBJ2-5; D remains unclear. The CDR3 consists of 15 residues. The germline CDR1 and CDR2 sequences are SNHLY and FYNNEI. The V gene lost 3 bases and the J gene lost 5 bases, with 16 bases spanning the gap. CDR3 DNA: TGTGCCAGCAGTGATGTTGGAAAAGCGTATGAGACCCAGTACTTC. Protein: CASSDVGKAYETQYF. Filled out from reference TRBV2 and TRBJ2-5, the complete variable domain reads EPEVTQTPSHQVTQMGQEVILRCVPISNHLYFYWYRQILGQKVEFLVSFYNNEISEKSEIFDDQFSVERPDGSNFTLKIRSTKLEDSAMYFCASSDVGKAYETQYFGPGTRLLVL.

The V and J genes are TRBV2 and TRBJ2-5, with 9 bases identical to TRBD2. The CDR3 loop spans 13 amino acids. V lost 7 bases and J lost 5; bases outside the gene matches: 5. Germline values: CDR1 SNHLY, CDR2 FYNNEI. The CDR3 loop reads CASNPSGMETQYF. CDR3 coding DNA: TGTGCCAGCAACCCTAGCGGGATGGAGACCCAGTACTTC.

The chain uses TRBV27 and TRBJ2-7; D unclear. The V and J ends lost 3 bases and 2 bases respectively, with 14 bases between them. This CDR3 comprises 15 residues. Germline V CDR1 and CDR2: MNHEY, SMNVEV (reference sequence). CDR3: CASSLAAGSTYEQYF. CDR3 sequence (DNA): TGTGCCAGCAGTTTGGCGGCAGGAAGCACCTACGAGCAGTACTTC.

The chain links TRBV21-1 to TRBJ2-1. TRBV21-1 is recorded as a pseudogene. The CDR3 has 13 amino acids. This CDR3 reads CASSKEADNEQFF. The CDR3 coding sequence is TGTGCCAGCAGCAAAGAGGCCGACAATGAGCAGTTCTTC.

The chain carries TRBV5-1 and TRBJ2-2; 7 bases are shared with TRBD1. V lost 5 bases to trimming and J lost 0 bases; unmatched junction nucleotides: 4. The CDR3 is 15 residues long. The V gene's germline CDR1 is SGHRS and CDR2 YFSETQ. CDR3: CASSQQGTNTGELFF. The CDR3 nucleotides are TGCGCCAGCAGTCAACAGGGGACGAACACCGGGGAGCTGTTTTTT.

V usage is TRBV30 and J usage is TRBJ1-2; TRBD1 matches at 10 bases. CDR1 is GTSNPN, CDR2 SVGIG, per germline (reference sequence). V trimming: 8 bases; J trimming: 6 bases; junction bases outside the gene matches: 6. CDR3 length equals 12 residues. The DNA of the CDR3 is TGTGCCGAGACAGGGGGCAAAGATGGCTACACCTTC. Translated, it gives CAETGGKDGYTF.

V usage is TRBV7-2 and J usage is TRBJ1-5; a possible D gene is TRBD1 (6 bases). CDR1 SGHTA and CDR2 FQGNSA come from the germline V gene. The CDR3 extends over 14 amino acids. V gave up 2 bases and J gave up 5 bases, with 10 bases separating them. Here the CDR3 DNA reads TGTGCCAGCAGCTTAAGGGGGGGTGATCAGCCCCAGCATTTT. This sequence encodes CASSLRGGDQPQHF. Full variable domain (rest looked up from reference TRBV7-2 and TRBJ1-5): GAGVSQSPSNKVTEKGKDVELRCDPISGHTALYWYRQSLGQGLEFLIYFQGNSAPDKSGLPSDRFSAERTGGSVSTLTIQRTQQEDSAVYLCASSLRGGDQPQHFGDGTRLSIL.

V is TRBV5-4 and J is TRBJ1-1; 7 positions agree with TRBD1. V gave up 4 bases and J gave up 11 bases; unmatched junction bases: 5. Germline CDR1 is SGHNT and CDR2 is YYREEE (reference sequence). The CDR3 is 11 amino acids. CDR3 nucleotides: TGTGCCAGCAGCCGACAGGGCGAGGCTTTCTTT. Its protein is CASSRQGEAFF.

This chain uses TRBV6-6 with TRBJ2-3, with no clear D. V lost 2 bases and J 3 bases, leaving 6 bases between the germline ends. Per germline, CDR1 MNHNY and CDR2 SVGAGI (reference sequence). This CDR3 contains 13 residues. The CDR3 region is CASSYPMTDTQYF. The CDR3 DNA sequence: TGTGCCAGCAGTTACCCAATGACAGATACGCAGTATTTT.

This clone was counted only a few times. The chain recombines TRBV6-5 with TRBJ1-2, with TRBD1 matching 7 bases. V dropped 2 bases and J dropped 7; count of bases not matched to a gene: 7. Per germline, CDR1 MNHEY and CDR2 SVGAGI. This CDR3 has 14 residues. CDR3 sequence: CASSYRDSGGGYTF. CDR3 in DNA: TGTGCCAGCAGTTACAGGGACAGTGGCGGTGGCTACACCTTC.

The V gene is TRBV7-2, the J gene TRBJ2-1; tentatively, D is TRBD2 (6 bases). Trimming pared 1 base from V and 0 bases from J, leaving 19 bases between. The CDR3 length is 19 residues. Germline lookup yields CDR1 SGHTA and CDR2 FQGNSA. CDR3 protein: CASSLGSARTGVSYNEQFF. The CDR3 region has the DNA TGTGCCAGCAGCTTAGGCTCTGCTAGAACGGGAGTCTCCTACAATGAGCAGTTCTTC.

J is TRBJ1-5 and V is TRBV7-6; 9 bases line up with TRBD1. This CDR3 has 19 residues. CDR1 and CDR2 (germline): SGHVS, FNYEAQ. J was trimmed by 0 bases and V by 3 bases; bases with no gene match: 12. The CDR3 DNA reads as TGTGCCAGCAGCTTGTTCCCGACAGGGGGAACAGGTAGCAATCAGCCCCAGCATTTT. Its protein product is CASSLFPTGGTGSNQPQHF.

Turning to this clone: Additional DNA sequences in this sample encode the identical CDR3. The J gene is TRBJ1-5, the V gene TRBV5-1, with D perhaps matching TRBD1 (6 bases). CDR1 is SGHRS and CDR2 is YFSETQ in the germline V gene. This CDR3 has 15 residues. V lost 2 bases, J lost 7 bases, and 16 bases lay in between. The DNA of the CDR3 is TGCGCCAGCAGCTTAGTTGGGGGCGCAGGACAGCCCCAGCATTTT. It codes for CASSLVGGAGQPQHF.

This clone was seen repeatedly, ten times or more. The V gene is TRBV6-4, the J gene TRBJ2-6; possibly TRBD1 for D (5 bases). Trimming cost V 3 bases and J 0 bases, with 6 bases left between them. Germline CDR1 MRHNA, CDR2 SNTAGT. The CDR3 has 15 amino acids. CDR3 nucleotides: TGTGCCAGCAGTGAGGACAACTCTGGGGCCAACGTCCTGACTTTC. This sequence encodes CASSEDNSGANVLTF.

For this clone: This same CDR3 is encoded by further DNA sequences in the sample. This chain's CDR3 is CASSEQGNYGYTF. The CDR3 coding sequence is TGTGCCAGCTCGGAACAGGGGAACTATGGCTACACCTTC. The chain links TRBV2 to TRBJ1-2; 7 nucleotides match TRBD1. Germline CDR1 and CDR2: SNHLY and FYNNEI. V gave up 8 bases and J gave up 2 bases; unmatched junction bases: 5. The CDR3 runs to 13 residues.

In this sample, this clone turned up once. The genes are TRBV2 and TRBJ2-1; possible D gene TRBD2, 5 bases. In germline, CDR1 is SNHLY, CDR2 FYNNEI. V was shortened by 7 bases and J by 7 bases, with 8 bases between the two germline ends. This CDR3 spans 11 amino acids. The CDR3 nucleotides read TGTGCCAGCACCCGGAGGAATGAGCAGTTCTTC. This sequence encodes CASTRRNEQFF.

The chain has TRBV2 and TRBJ2-7, with D possibly TRBD1 on 6 matching bases. The CDR3 sequence is 12 residues long. CDR1 and CDR2 (germline): SNHLY, FYNNEI. The ends were cut back, 3 bases at V and 11 bases at J, with 14 bases in the middle. This CDR3 reads CASSEDSPAEYF. CDR3 DNA: TGTGCCAGCAGTGAGGACAGCCCGGCCGAGTACTTC.

V is TRBV6-6 and J is TRBJ2-7; TRBD2 is a possible D gene (6 bases). The germline gives CDR1 MNHNY, CDR2 SVGAGI (reference sequence). V was pared by 4 bases and J by 7 bases, with 20 bases between. This CDR3 comprises 15 residues. This CDR3 reads CASSSALGRGREQYF. The DNA for the CDR3 is TGTGCCAGCAGTTCCGCATTAGGGCGGGGAAGGGAGCAGTACTTC.

This rearrangement joins TRBV30 to TRBJ1-3; D remains unclear. The CDR3 covers 14 residues. Germline assignment: CDR1 GTSNPN and CDR2 SVGIG (reference sequence). V gave up 4 bases and J gave up 0 bases, with 10 bases separating them. The DNA for the CDR3 is TGTGCCTGGAATAAAGGAAGCTCTGGAAACACCATATATTTT. This translates into CAWNKGSSGNTIYF.

The chain has TRBV19 and TRBJ2-7; unclear D gene. Looked up from germline, CDR1 is LNHDA and CDR2 is SQIVND (reference sequence). V lost 4 bases, J lost 2 bases, and 15 bases lay in between. CDR3 length: 15 residues. The CDR3 DNA reads TGTGCCAGTAGTAATGACGGCAGGTCAGCCTACGAGCAGTACTTC. Translated, it gives CASSNDGRSAYEQYF.

The chain links TRBV6-6 to TRBJ2-5; D is unresolved. The CDR3 totals 14 residues. Germline CDR1 is MNHNY and CDR2 is SVGAGI (reference sequence). Trimming removed 6 bases at V and 3 bases at J, with 14 bases between. DNA for the CDR3: TGTGCCAGCAGCCTCGACCTAGGAGAAGAGACCCAGTACTTC. It specifies CASSLDLGEETQYF.

The chain is built from TRBV5-6 and TRBJ1-1; weak D call: TRBD1 (5 bases). Germline V gives CDR1 SGHDT, CDR2 YYEEEE. V lost 0 bases and J 6 bases, leaving 12 bases between the germline ends. The CDR3 has 14 amino acids. The DNA for the CDR3 is TGTGCCAGCAGCTTGGTAGCAGGGAGGGCTGAAGCTTTCTTT. This sequence encodes CASSLVAGRAEAFF.